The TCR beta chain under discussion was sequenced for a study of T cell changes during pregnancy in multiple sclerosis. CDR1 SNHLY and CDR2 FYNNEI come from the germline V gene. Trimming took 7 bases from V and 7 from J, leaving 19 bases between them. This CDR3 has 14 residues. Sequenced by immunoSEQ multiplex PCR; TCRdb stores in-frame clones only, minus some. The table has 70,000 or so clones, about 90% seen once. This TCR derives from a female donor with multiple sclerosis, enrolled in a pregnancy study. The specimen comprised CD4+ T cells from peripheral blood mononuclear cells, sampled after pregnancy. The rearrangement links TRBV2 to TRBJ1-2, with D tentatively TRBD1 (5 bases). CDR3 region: CASIGLKGTGGYTF. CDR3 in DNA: TGTGCCAGCATCGGGCTTAAGGGAACAGGTGGCTACACCTTC.